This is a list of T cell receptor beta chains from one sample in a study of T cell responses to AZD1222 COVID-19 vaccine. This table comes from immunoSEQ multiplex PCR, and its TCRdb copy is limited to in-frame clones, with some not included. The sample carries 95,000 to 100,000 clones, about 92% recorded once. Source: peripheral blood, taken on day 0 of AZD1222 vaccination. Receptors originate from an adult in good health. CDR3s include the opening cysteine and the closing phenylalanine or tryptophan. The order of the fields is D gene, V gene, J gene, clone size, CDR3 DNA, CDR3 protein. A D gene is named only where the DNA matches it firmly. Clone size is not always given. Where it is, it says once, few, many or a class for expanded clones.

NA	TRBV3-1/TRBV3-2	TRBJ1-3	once	TGTGCCAGCAGCCAAGACGGACTGAACTCTGGAAACACCATATATTTT	CASSQDGLNSGNTIYF
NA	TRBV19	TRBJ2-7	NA	TGTGCCACTCGCCCCTCCGGGGGTCTCATCGCCGAGCAGTACTTC	CATRPSGGLIAEQYF
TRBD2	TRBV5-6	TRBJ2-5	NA	TGTGCCAGCAGCTTCTACGGGAGGGAGACCCAGTACTTC	CASSFYGRETQYF
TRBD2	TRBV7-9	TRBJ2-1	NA	TGTGCCAGCAGCTTAAACCCGGGACTAGCGGACCACAATGAGCAGTTCTTC	CASSLNPGLADHNEQFF
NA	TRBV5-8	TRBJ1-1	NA	TGTGCCAGCACCTTGGATGCGGGGCTCACTGAAGCTTTCTTT	CASTLDAGLTEAFF
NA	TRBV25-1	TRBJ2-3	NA	TGTGCCAGCAGTGAATATACAGGGACAGATACGCAGTATTTT	CASSEYTGTDTQYF
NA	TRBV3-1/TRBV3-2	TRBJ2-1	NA	TGTGCCAGCAGCCAAACGGGGATCTACAATGAGCAGTTCTTC	CASSQTGIYNEQFF
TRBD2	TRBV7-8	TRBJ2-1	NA	TGTGCCAGCAGCTTAGCGGGAGGGTACAATGAGCAGTTCTTC	CASSLAGGYNEQFF
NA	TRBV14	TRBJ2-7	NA	TGTGCCAGCAGACCTTTCGGAGGGTTGTCCTACGAGCAGTACTTC	CASRPFGGLSYEQYF
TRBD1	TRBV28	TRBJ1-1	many	TGTGCCAGTTCGACAGGGGAAGTTTCTGAAGCTTTCTTT	CASSTGEVSEAFF
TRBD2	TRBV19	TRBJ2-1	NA	TGTGCCAGTAGTATCGGCGGGGGGCCCTACAATGAGCAGTTCTTC	CASSIGGGPYNEQFF
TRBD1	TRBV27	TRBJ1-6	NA	TGTGCCAGCAGTCCCAAGGGACAGGGGAGATCACCCCTCCACTTT	CASSPKGQGRSPLHF
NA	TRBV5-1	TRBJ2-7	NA	TGCGCCAGCAGCAAGGAGGACGTTGGAGCTCGGGAGCAGTACTTC	CASSKEDVGAREQYF
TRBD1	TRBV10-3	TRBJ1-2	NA	TGTGCCATCAGTCAATCGACAGGGTACTATGGCTACACCTTC	CAISQSTGYYGYTF
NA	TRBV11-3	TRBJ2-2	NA	TGTGCCAGCAGCCCGGGTTTCCTGAACACCGGGGAGCTGTTTTTT	CASSPGFLNTGELFF
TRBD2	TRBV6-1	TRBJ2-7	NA	TGTGCCAGCAGTGAAGCCGCTAGCGGGACGAGCTCCTACGAGCAGTACTTC	CASSEAASGTSSYEQYF
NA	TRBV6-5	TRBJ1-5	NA	TGTGCCAGCAGTTACTCGAGGGGGGAACAGCCCCAGCATTTT	CASSYSRGEQPQHF
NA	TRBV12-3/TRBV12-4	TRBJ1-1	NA	TGTGCCAGCAGTTTAGAGGAAAACACTGAAGCTTTCTTT	CASSLEENTEAFF
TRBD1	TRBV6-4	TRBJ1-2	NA	TGTGCCAGCAGTAACGGGACAGGGGATCGAGGCTACACCTTC	CASSNGTGDRGYTF
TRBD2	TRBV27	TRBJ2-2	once	TGTGCCAGCAACCCTAGCGGGATGTTAGCCGGGGAGCTGTTTTTT	CASNPSGMLAGELFF
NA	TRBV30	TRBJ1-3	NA	TGTGCCTGGAGATTGGCTGGCAGGGCTGCCCCCATATATTTT	CAWRLAGRAAPIYF
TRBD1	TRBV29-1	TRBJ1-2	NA	TGCAGCGTGGCCACCTCTGGGACAGGGGCTTACGGCTACACCTTC	CSVATSGTGAYGYTF
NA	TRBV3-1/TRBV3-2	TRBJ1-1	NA	TGTGCCAGCAGCTCTTACAGGGACCACACTGAAGCTTTCTTT	CASSSYRDHTEAFF
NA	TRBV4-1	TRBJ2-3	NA	TGCGCCAGCAGCCAGGACCGAGGGACAATGAGCACAGATACGCAGTATTTT	CASSQDRGTMSTDTQYF
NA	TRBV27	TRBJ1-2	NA	TGTGCCAGCAGTCCACACGGGGGCGGCTATGGCTACACCTTC	CASSPHGGGYGYTF
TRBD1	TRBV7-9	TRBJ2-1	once	TGTGCCAGCAGCTTATTAATACGGACAGGCCTATACAATGAGCAGTTCTTC	CASSLLIRTGLYNEQFF
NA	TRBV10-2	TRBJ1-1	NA	TGCGCCAGCAGTGATAGGGGATCTGAAGCTTTCTTT	CASSDRGSEAFF
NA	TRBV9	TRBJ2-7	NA	TGTGCCAGCAGTAAAACGCCGGGTCCAGCCCCCCTCGAGCAGTACTTC	CASSKTPGPAPLEQYF
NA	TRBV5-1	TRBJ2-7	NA	TGCGCCAGCAGCCTGGATGCAGGGCGAGGGTACGAGCAGTACTTC	CASSLDAGRGYEQYF
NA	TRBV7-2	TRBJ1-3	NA	TGTGCCAGCAGCCTTGGGGGGAACACCATATATTTT	CASSLGGNTIYF
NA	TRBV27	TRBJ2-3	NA	TGTGCCAGCAGTTTATCCCCCGTGGAGGGGACGGATACGCAGTATTTT	CASSLSPVEGTDTQYF
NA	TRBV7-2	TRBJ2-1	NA	TGTGCCAGCAGCCTCGGGACTTTCTACAATGAGCAGTTCTTC	CASSLGTFYNEQFF
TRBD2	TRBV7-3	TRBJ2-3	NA	TGTGCCAGCAGCTTAAATCTTGGGCTAGCGGGCCTATCTAGCACAGATACGCAGTATTTT	CASSLNLGLAGLSSTDTQYF
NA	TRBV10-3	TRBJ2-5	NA	TGTGCCATCAGTGAGGAGCAGCAAGAGACCCAGTACTTC	CAISEEQQETQYF
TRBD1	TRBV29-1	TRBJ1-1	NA	TGCAGCGTTGGGACAGGGGGATGGGACACTGAAGCTTTCTTT	CSVGTGGWDTEAFF
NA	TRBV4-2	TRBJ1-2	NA	TGTGCCAGCAGCCAAGATATCGCCGCTGATGGCTACACCTTC	CASSQDIAADGYTF
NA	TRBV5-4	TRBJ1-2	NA	TGTGCCAGCAGTCAGCCGGGATCCCATGATGGCTACACCTTC	CASSQPGSHDGYTF
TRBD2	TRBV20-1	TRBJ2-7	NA	TGCAGTGCTAGTCCTAGCGGGAGGCTCTACGAGCAGTACTTC	CSASPSGRLYEQYF
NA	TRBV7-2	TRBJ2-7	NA	TGTGCCAGCAGCTCCACAGGGTACTACGAGCAGTACTTC	CASSSTGYYEQYF
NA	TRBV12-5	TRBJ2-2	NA	TGTGCTAGTGGCCACGGAGGGTCCGGGGAGCTGTTTTTT	CASGHGGSGELFF
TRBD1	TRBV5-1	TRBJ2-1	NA	TGCGCCAGCAGCTTGGCGGGACAGCCGAACAATGAGCAGTTCTTC	CASSLAGQPNNEQFF